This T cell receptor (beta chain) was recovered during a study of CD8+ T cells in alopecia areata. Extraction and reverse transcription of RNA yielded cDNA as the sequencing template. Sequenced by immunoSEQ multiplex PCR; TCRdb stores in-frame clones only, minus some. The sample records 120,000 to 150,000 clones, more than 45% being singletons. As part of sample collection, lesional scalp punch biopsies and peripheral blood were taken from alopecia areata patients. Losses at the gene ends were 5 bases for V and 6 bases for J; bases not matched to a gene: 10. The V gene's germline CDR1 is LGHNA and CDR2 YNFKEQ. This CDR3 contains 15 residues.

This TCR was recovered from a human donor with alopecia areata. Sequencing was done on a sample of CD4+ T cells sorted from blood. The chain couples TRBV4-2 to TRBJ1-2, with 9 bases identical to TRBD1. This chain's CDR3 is CASSSYSGTGNGYTF. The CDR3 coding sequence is TGTGCCAGCAGCTCTTACTCCGGGACAGGGAATGGCTACACCTTC.